This section outlines one TCR beta chain sequence together with its context. There is no known antigen for this receptor. No per-base quality is available; no much larger clone lies one base away. The immunoSEQ Assay, a bias-controlled multiplex PCR, was used to amplify TCRbeta CDR3 regions from genomic DNA. On the authors' methods: Within the assay, amplification of reference gene primers was used to estimate how many nucleated cells each sample contained. To quantify the absolute abundance of each unique TCRbeta CDR3 rearrangement, sequence reads were collapsed and filtered. For each sample, productive Simpson clonality was calculated by taking the square root of Simpson's diversity index across productive rearrangements. Held by TCRdb, this immuneACCESS table contains in-frame sequences only and omits some clones. Under half of the omission traces to an unresolved V gene where checked; the cause of the rest is unknown. V, J and clone size derive from that table, while D and trimming were established from the DNA sequence. The sample yields around 50,000 clones; approximately 90% were counted once. The ten most abundant clones make up under 7.5% of the sample.

The source of the sample is a study of blood T cell repertoires in COVID-19 (dated by TCRdb to 2020 to 2022). For context, the study as a whole: The collaborator samples originated in the United States, Italy and Spain and spanned the acute and convalescent phases of COVID-19. The prospective study material was composed of cDNA or gDNA derived from T cells, B-cell-depleted T cells, or PBMCs. Deeply sampled blood TCRbeta repertoires from subjects exposed to, actively infected with, or recovered from COVID-19 were included in the dataset. The repertoires were released in a freely available public database intended as a resource for research on the immune response to SARS-CoV-2. The samples were drawn from two sources: the first 160 participants of the ongoing ImmuneRACE study, and 1,200 or so subjects contributed by 6 global collaborators. Nearly every sample came with metadata listing a de-identified subject ID, COVID-19 status, age in years and sex. Where available, HLA class I and class II types were taken from metadata supplied by the sample provider and were not determined by assay-based typing. Overall results and qualifications from the work: Clinical and demographic metadata were provided uncurated, with the amount varying by source and participant.

One collaborating source in Seattle enrolled patients while the patients were actively infected and followed the patients over time throughout the course of disease. Each collaborating institution followed its own protocols to collect whole blood in K2EDTA tubes. For TCRbeta analysis, collaborator samples were shipped as frozen whole blood, as isolated PBMCs, or as DNA extracted from either sample type. The source is a woman aged 60-75 years with COVID-19, enrolled during active disease. Source material: peripheral blood.

The nucleotides are TGTGCCAGCAGTCTCCCTCGGGGTACAAACACTGAAGCTTTCTTT. It specifies CASSLPRGTNTEAFF. The rearranged chain carries TRBV28 and TRBJ1-1, with no D gene named confidently. Inclusive of the bounding cysteine and phenylalanine, the CDR3 is 15 residues long. The read is trimmed to its CDR3 DNA, 45 bases read in frame from base 1. V drops 5 bases and J drops 2 bases, leaving 15 bases in between. Looking up the germline V gene yields CDR1 MDHEN and CDR2 SYDVKM. Where the CDR3 stops, the reference TRBV28 and TRBJ1-1 genes take over; the full variable domain is DVKVTQSSRYLVKRTGEKVFLECVQDMDHENMFWYRQDPGLGLRLIYFSYDVKMKEKGDIPEGYSVSREKKERFSLILESASTNQTSMYLCASSLPRGTNTEAFFGQGTRLTVV.